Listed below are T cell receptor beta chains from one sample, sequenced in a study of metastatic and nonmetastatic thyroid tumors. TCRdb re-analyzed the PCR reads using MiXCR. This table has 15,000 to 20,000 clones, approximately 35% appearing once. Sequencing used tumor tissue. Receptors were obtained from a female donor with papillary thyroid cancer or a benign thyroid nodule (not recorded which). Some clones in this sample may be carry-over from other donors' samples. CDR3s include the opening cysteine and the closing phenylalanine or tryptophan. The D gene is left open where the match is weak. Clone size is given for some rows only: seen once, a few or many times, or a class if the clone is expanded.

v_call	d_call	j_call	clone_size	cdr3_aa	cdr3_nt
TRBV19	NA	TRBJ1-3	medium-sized	CASSRGNTIYF	TGTGCCAGCAGCCGAGGAAACACCATATATTTT
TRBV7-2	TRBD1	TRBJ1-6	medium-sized	CASQDLRGRPINSPLHF	TGTGCCAGCCAGGACCTGAGGGGGCGGCCGATTAATTCACCCCTCCACTTT
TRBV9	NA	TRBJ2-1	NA	CASSQGSYNEQFF	TGTGCCAGCAGTCAGGGATCTTACAATGAGCAGTTCTTC
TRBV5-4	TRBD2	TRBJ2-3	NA	CASSLIVSGRSGTDTQYF	TGTGCCAGCAGCTTGATTGTTAGCGGGAGATCTGGCACAGATACGCAGTATTTT
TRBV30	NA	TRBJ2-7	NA	CAWSVGMEQRRWYEQYF	TGTGCCTGGAGTGTAGGGATGGAGCAGAGGAGATGGTACGAGCAGTACTTC
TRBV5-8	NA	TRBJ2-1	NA	CASSFNQGWHEQFF	TGTGCCAGCAGCTTTAACCAGGGGTGGCATGAGCAGTTCTTC
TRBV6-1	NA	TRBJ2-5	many	CASSQTIQETQYF	TGTGCCAGCAGCCAAACGATTCAAGAGACCCAGTACTTC
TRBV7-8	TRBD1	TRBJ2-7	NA	CASSDPGTAYEQYF	TGTGCCAGCAGCGACCCCGGGACAGCCTACGAGCAGTACTTC
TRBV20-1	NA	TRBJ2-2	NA	CSAKSSVDGGELFF	TGCAGTGCTAAATCTAGCGTGGATGGTGGGGAGCTGTTTTTT
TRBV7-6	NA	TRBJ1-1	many	CASSSPDTEAFF	TGTGCCAGCAGCTCCCCGGACACTGAAGCTTTCTTT
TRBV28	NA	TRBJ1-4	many	CASRTNRVREKLFF	TGTGCCAGCAGAACGAACAGGGTCCGGGAAAAACTGTTTTTT
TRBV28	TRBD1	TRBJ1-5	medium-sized	CASSPGTGGHGQPQHF	TGTGCCAGCAGTCCCGGGACAGGGGGGCATGGTCAGCCCCAGCATTTT
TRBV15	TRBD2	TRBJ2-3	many	CATSGLAGLSDTQYF	TGTGCCACCAGCGGACTAGCGGGACTGTCAGATACGCAGTATTTT
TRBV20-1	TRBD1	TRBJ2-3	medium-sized	CSARRGQGTDTQYF	TGCAGTGCTAGAAGGGGACAGGGGACAGATACGCAGTATTTT
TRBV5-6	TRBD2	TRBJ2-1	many	CASSAPIKREHSYNEQFF	TGTGCCAGCAGCGCACCAATTAAGCGGGAGCACTCCTACAATGAGCAGTTCTTC
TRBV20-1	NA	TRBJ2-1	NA	CSGGTANYNEQFF	TGCAGTGGCGGGACTGCAAACTACAATGAGCAGTTCTTC